The present entry profiles one TCR beta chain with its context. Libraries were prepared by immunoSEQ multiplex PCR; TCRdb keeps only in-frame clonotypes and omits some of them. The sample carries 90,000 to 120,000 clones, about nine tenths recorded once. V lost 4 bases, J lost 7 bases, and 8 bases stayed unmatched. The V gene's germline CDR1 is MNHEY and CDR2 SVGAGI. The CDR3 contains 15 residues. This sample is drawn from a study of blood T cell repertoires in COVID-19. The chain joins TRBV6-5 to TRBJ1-4, with 8 bases aligning to TRBD1. Sequencing was carried out using peripheral blood. The TCR comes from a man in his forties or fifties with active or convalescent COVID-19. The CDR3: CASSFRDRGREKLFF. The CDR3 region has the DNA TGTGCCAGCAGTTTTCGCGACAGGGGCCGTGAAAAACTGTTTTTT.